These 20 T cell receptor beta chains were all obtained from the same sample, sequenced in a study of blood T cells in healthy people across ages. The second PCR ran about 7 to 12 cycles with a sample-barcoded 5' primer and J-beta primers. TCRdb ran MiXCR on the 5' RACE reads and lists one entry per CDR3 protein. Of about 770,000 distinct CDR3 sequences listed, 40% to 50% were seen once; the top ten hold roughly 18%. The sample was blood. These receptor sequences come from a man aged 60-69 years in good health.

The chain is built from TRBV7-2 and TRBJ2-7; 9 nucleotides agree with TRBD1. Germline V gene lookup returns CDR1 SGHTA and CDR2 FQGNSA. The CDR3 length is 15 residues. After removal of 5 bases from V and 3 bases from J, the junction contained 8 bases not matched to a gene. The CDR3 is CASSADRGDVYEQYF. The CDR3 nucleotides are TGTGCCAGCAGCGCGGACAGGGGCGATGTCTACGAGCAGTACTTC.

The sample holds a few counts of this clonotype. This chain connects TRBV10-3 to TRBJ2-7, with TRBD1 identical over 12 bases. This CDR3 is 13 amino acids long. Trimming took 7 bases from V and 5 from J; bases not matched to a gene: 3. The germline V gene encodes CDR1 ENHRY and CDR2 SYGVKD. The CDR3 DNA follows: TGTGCCATCAAGGGACAGGGGGCCGACGAGCAGTACTTC. It specifies CAIKGQGADEQYF.

The chain carries TRBV19 and TRBJ1-2; D gene ambiguous. The CDR3 runs to 14 residues. V was shortened by 3 bases and J by 4 bases, with 12 bases between the two germline ends. The germline V gene encodes CDR1 LNHDA and CDR2 SQIVND (reference sequence). The CDR3 bases are TGTGCCAGTAGTATCGGCGAACTGGGCTATGGCTACACCTTC. This codes for CASSIGELGYGYTF. Supplemented by reference TRBV19 and TRBJ1-2, the full variable domain reads DGGITQSPKYLFRKEGQNVTLSCEQNLNHDAMYWYRQDPGQGLRLIYYSQIVNDFQKGDIAEGYSVSREKKESFPLTVTSAQKNPTAFYLCASSIGELGYGYTFGSGTRLTVV.

V is TRBV12-3 or TRBV12-4 and J is TRBJ2-7, with 9 nucleotides matching TRBD1. The V gene end was trimmed by 5 bases and the J gene end by 9 bases; junction bases not matched to a gene: 8. CDR3 length: 13 residues. The chain's CDR3 is CASSRGQGYGQYF. In DNA, the CDR3 is TGTGCCAGCAGTAGGGGACAGGGCTATGGGCAGTACTTC.

CDR3 sequence: CASSRRSGANVLTF. The CDR3 nucleotides are TGTGCCAGCTCACGGCGGTCCGGGGCCAACGTCCTGACTTTC. The V call is TRBV7-2, the J call TRBJ2-6; no clear D. Trimming removed 8 bases from V and 4 bases from J, with 12 bases in between. CDR1 SGHTA and CDR2 FQGNSA come from the germline V gene. This CDR3 has 14 residues. Full variable domain (outside the CDR3, taken from reference TRBV7-2 and TRBJ2-6): GAGVSQSPSNKVTEKGKDVELRCDPISGHTALYWYRQSLGQGLEFLIYFQGNSAPDKSGLPSDRFSAERTGGSVSTLTIQRTQQEDSAVYLCASSRRSGANVLTFGAGSRLTVL.

The V and J genes are TRBV5-6 and TRBJ1-2; 9 bases align to TRBD1. The CDR3 has 15 amino acids. V shed 5 bases, J shed 4 bases, and the junction held 9 bases outside the gene matches. Looked up from germline, CDR1 is SGHDT and CDR2 is YYEEEE. The CDR3 spells CASRDRDRALYGYTF. Here the CDR3 DNA reads TGTGCCAGCAGAGACCGGGACAGGGCCCTCTATGGCTACACCTTC.

V and J are TRBV2 and TRBJ2-5; 10 bases agree with TRBD1. This CDR3 spans 15 amino acids. J gave up 3 bases and V 6 bases, and 7 bases lay outside the gene matches. The germline V gene has CDR1 SNHLY and CDR2 FYNNEI. The chain's CDR3 is CASSPGQGTEETQYF. CDR3 DNA: TGTGCCAGCAGCCCGGGACAGGGGACCGAAGAGACCCAGTACTTC. The variable domain in full, completed from reference TRBV2 and TRBJ2-5, reads EPEVTQTPSHQVTQMGQEVILRCVPISNHLYFYWYRQILGQKVEFLVSFYNNEISEKSEIFDDQFSVERPDGSNFTLKIRSTKLEDSAMYFCASSPGQGTEETQYFGPGTRLLVL.

This clonotype was detected a few times. The V gene is TRBV5-1, the J gene TRBJ2-3, with TRBD2 identical over 9 bases. V lost 4 bases, J lost 2 bases, and 8 bases stayed unmatched. CDR3 length equals 16 residues. The germline V gene encodes CDR1 SGHRS and CDR2 YFSETQ. The DNA of the CDR3 is TGCGCCAGCAGCGGCCGGGGACTAGCCACCACAGATACGCAGTATTTT. The encoded protein is CASSGRGLATTDTQYF.

This chain uses TRBV4-3 with TRBJ2-2, with D possibly matching TRBD2 (5 bases). CDR3 length: 17 residues. Between the trimmed V and J ends, which lost 6 bases and 0 bases, there was a span of 17 bases. Germline V gives CDR1 LGHNA, CDR2 YSLEER. CDR3 nucleotide sequence: TGCGCCAGCAGACGAACTAGATTTGGATCGAACACCGGGGAGCTGTTTTTT. This encodes CASRRTRFGSNTGELFF.

The chain couples TRBV29-1 to TRBJ1-1; the D gene is possibly TRBD1 (5 bases). This CDR3 has 13 residues. The ends were cut back, 5 bases at V and 5 bases at J, with 15 bases in the middle. Germline CDR1 is SQVTM and CDR2 is ANQGSEA. The chain's CDR3 is CSVQPKWGTEAFF. The CDR3 DNA reads TGCAGCGTTCAGCCGAAGTGGGGGACTGAAGCTTTCTTT. The variable domain in full, completed from reference TRBV29-1 and TRBJ1-1, reads SAVISQKPSRDICQRGTSLTIQCQVDSQVTMMFWYRQQPGQSLTLIATANQGSEATYESGFVIDKFPISRPNLTFSTLTVSNMSPEDSSIYLCSVQPKWGTEAFFGQGTRLTVV.

This chain joins TRBV20-1 and TRBJ2-3; TRBD2 aligns across 7 bases. CDR1 and CDR2 (germline): DFQATT, SNEGSKA (reference sequence). This CDR3 region has 17 residues. J lost 0 bases, V lost 0 bases, and 9 bases had no gene match. CDR3 DNA sequence: TGCAGTGCTAGAGACCCCCTTCTAGCGGCTAGCACAGATACGCAGTATTTT. It translates to CSARDPLLAASTDTQYF.

The chain carries TRBV27 and TRBJ1-4; 7 bases match TRBD1. This CDR3 region has 15 residues. J gave up 4 bases and V 5 bases, and 7 bases lay outside the gene matches. The V gene's germline CDR1 is MNHEY and CDR2 SMNVEV (reference sequence). In DNA form, the CDR3 reads TGTGCCAGCAGTCCCCGGACAGGAGATAATGAAAAACTGTTTTTT. This translates into CASSPRTGDNEKLFF.

Of note for this clonotype: Sequence at one end of the junction differs from germline and may be a read error. This sequence joins TRBV9 and TRBJ2-6, with no clear D. The CDR3 extends over 15 amino acids. CDR1 and CDR2 from the germline V gene are SGDLS and YYNGEE. The CDR3 sequence: CASGVGAQGANVLTF. Written as DNA, the CDR3 is TGTGCCAGCGGCGTAGGCGCTCAGGGGGCCAACGTCCTGACTTTC. Using reference TRBV9 and TRBJ2-6 for the parts outside the CDR3, the full variable domain is DSGVTQTPKHLITATGQRVTLRCSPRSGDLSVYWYQQSLDQGLQFLIQYYNGEERAKGNILERFSAQQFPDLHSELNLSSLELGDSALYFCASGVGAQGANVLTFGAGSRLTVL.

The V call is TRBV7-2, the J call TRBJ2-1, with D possibly matching TRBD2 (6 bases). Between the trimmed V and J ends, which lost 5 bases and 10 bases, there was a span of 24 bases. The germline V gene has CDR1 SGHTA and CDR2 FQGNSA. The CDR3 is 16 residues long. The CDR3 DNA reads TGTGCCAGCAGCCTTCGAGGGGCGGGGAGCTCCTACGAGCAGTTCTTC. Its translation: CASSLRGAGSSYEQFF.

This chain uses TRBV29-1 with TRBJ2-5; possible D gene TRBD1, 6 bases. Germline CDR1 reads SQVTM; CDR2 reads ANQGSEA. This CDR3 spans 13 amino acids. Trimming removed 5 bases from V and 1 base from J, with 11 bases in between. CDR3 sequence (DNA): TGCAGCGTTTACAGGGACCGCCAAGAGACCCAGTACTTC. This gives the protein CSVYRDRQETQYF.

V gene TRBV7-2 combines with J gene TRBJ2-6; possible D gene TRBD2, 5 bases. V was trimmed by 4 bases and J by 0 bases, leaving 10 bases between them. The CDR3 spans 16 residues. Germline CDR1 SGHTA, CDR2 FQGNSA. CDR3 amino acids: CASSSGLLSGANVLTF. In DNA, the CDR3 is TGTGCCAGCAGCTCTGGACTGCTCTCTGGGGCCAACGTCCTGACTTTC.

The chain combines TRBV20-1 with TRBJ2-7; 9 positions agree with TRBD1. The CDR3 runs to 14 residues. The V gene end was trimmed by 6 bases and the J gene end by 3 bases; junction bases not matched to a gene: 9. The germline V gene has CDR1 DFQATT and CDR2 SNEGSKA (reference sequence). CDR3 DNA sequence: TGCAGTGCCATTGCGGAGGGACAGGGCTACGAGCAGTACTTC. Translating gives CSAIAEGQGYEQYF.

A few counts support this clonotype. This chain links TRBV7-2 with TRBJ2-1, with D maybe TRBD2 (7 bases). Trimming cost V 1 base and J 6 bases, with 10 bases left between them. From germline, CDR1 is SGHTA and CDR2 FQGNSA. The CDR3 has 14 residues. CDR3 in DNA: TGTGCCAGCAGCTTAGGGGGGGGCCTCAATGAGCAGTTCTTC. Its protein is CASSLGGGLNEQFF.

The DNA of the CDR3 is TGTGCCATCAGCGAGACAGCCCCGCTTTTCAATGAGCAGTTCTTC. This translates into CAISETAPLFNEQFF. This chain uses TRBV10-3 with TRBJ2-1; a weak D match, TRBD1 (5 bases). This CDR3 spans 15 amino acids. CDR1 ENHRY and CDR2 SYGVKD come from the germline V gene. The germline V and J ends were trimmed by 6 bases and 6 bases, with 18 bases remaining between them.

The genes are TRBV5-1 and TRBJ1-1; D is unresolved. The V end lost 0 bases, the J end lost 4 bases, and 10 bases lay between the germline ends. The CDR3 is 14 residues long. Germline-derived CDR1 and CDR2 are SGHRS and YFSETQ. The DNA of the CDR3 is TGCGCCAGCAGCTTGGAAGACTTCAGCACTGAAGCTTTCTTT. Translating gives CASSLEDFSTEAFF.